The TCR beta chain described here comes from a study of blood T cell repertoires in COVID-19. Study details: T cells, B-cell-depleted T cells, or PBMCs supplied cDNA or gDNA.

Generated by immunoSEQ multiplex PCR, the TCRdb table keeps only in-frame clones and is missing some. The profile shows 130,000 to 150,000 clones, 75% to 90% of them singletons. Trimming left V 1 base short and J 5 bases short, with 13 bases between. Germline CDR1 and CDR2: KGHDR and SFDVKD. The CDR3 spans 15 residues. The chain couples TRBV24-1 to TRBJ2-5, with D tentatively TRBD1 (7 bases). Sequenced: peripheral blood. The source of this sequence is an elderly man with acute or convalescent COVID-19. Here the CDR3 DNA reads TGTGCCACCAGTGATTTTGCAGGGGGAGGTGAGACCCAGTACTTC. It encodes CATSDFAGGGETQYF.